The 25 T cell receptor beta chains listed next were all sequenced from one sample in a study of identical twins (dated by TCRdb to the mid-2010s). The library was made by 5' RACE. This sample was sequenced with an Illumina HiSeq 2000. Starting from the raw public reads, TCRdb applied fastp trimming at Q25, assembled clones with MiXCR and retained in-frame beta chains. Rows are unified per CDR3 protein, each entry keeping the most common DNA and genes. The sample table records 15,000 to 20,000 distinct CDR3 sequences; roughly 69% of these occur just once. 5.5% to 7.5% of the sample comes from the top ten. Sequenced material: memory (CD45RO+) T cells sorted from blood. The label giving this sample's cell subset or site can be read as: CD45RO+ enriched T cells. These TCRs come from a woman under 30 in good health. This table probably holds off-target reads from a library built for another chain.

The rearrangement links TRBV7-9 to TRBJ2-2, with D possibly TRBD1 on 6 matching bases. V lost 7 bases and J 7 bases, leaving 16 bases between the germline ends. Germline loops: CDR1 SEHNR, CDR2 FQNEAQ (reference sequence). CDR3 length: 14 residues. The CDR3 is CASTSRQEDGELFF. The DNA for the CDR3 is TGTGCCAGCACCTCCCGACAGGAGGACGGGGAGCTGTTTTTT.

The CDR3 nucleotides are TGTGCCAGCAGCCCCAGGGGCATGAACACTGAAGCTTTCTTT. Protein product: CASSPRGMNTEAFF. V usage is TRBV12-3 or TRBV12-4 and J usage is TRBJ1-1; D possibly corresponds to TRBD1 (6 bases). Trimming stripped 6 bases from V and 0 bases from J, with 11 bases between. The CDR3 sequence is 14 residues long.

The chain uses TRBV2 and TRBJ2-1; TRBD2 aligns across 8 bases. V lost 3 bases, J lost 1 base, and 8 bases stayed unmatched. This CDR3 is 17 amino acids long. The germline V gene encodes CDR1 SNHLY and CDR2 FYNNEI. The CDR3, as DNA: TGTGCCAGCAGTGACCTTCAGCGGGGGCTTTCCTACAATGAGCAGTTCTTC. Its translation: CASSDLQRGLSYNEQFF.

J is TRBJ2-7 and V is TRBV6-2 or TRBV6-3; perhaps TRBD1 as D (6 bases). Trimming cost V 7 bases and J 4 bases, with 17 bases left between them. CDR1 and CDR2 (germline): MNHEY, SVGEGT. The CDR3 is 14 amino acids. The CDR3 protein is CASNKGTPYYEQYF. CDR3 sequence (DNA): TGTGCCAGCAATAAAGGGACACCATATTACGAGCAGTACTTC.

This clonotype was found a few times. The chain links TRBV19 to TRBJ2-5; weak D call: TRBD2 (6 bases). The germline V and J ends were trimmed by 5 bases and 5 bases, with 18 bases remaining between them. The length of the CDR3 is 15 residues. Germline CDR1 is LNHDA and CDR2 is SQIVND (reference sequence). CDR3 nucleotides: TGTGCCAGTAGTCCATTGGGGGGACTGAGTGAGACCCAGTACTTC. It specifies CASSPLGGLSETQYF.

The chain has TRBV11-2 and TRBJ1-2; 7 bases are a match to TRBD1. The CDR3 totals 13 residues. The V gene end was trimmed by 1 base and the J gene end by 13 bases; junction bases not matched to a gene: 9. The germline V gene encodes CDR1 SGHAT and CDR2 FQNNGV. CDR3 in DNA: TGTGCCAGCAGCTTAGGCACAGGGGACGCAACCACCTTC. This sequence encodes CASSLGTGDATTF.

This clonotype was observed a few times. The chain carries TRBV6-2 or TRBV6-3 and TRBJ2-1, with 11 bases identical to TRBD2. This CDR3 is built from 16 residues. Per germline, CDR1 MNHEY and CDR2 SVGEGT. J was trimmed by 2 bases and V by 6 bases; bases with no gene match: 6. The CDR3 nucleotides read TGTGCCAGCAGAGGAGGTAGCGGGAGGGCCTACAATGAGCAGTTCTTC. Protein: CASRGGSGRAYNEQFF.

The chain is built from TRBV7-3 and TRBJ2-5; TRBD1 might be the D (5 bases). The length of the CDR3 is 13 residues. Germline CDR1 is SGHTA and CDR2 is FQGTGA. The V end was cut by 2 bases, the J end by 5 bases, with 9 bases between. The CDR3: CASSLGHEETQYF. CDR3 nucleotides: TGTGCCAGCAGCTTAGGACACGAGGAGACCCAGTACTTC.

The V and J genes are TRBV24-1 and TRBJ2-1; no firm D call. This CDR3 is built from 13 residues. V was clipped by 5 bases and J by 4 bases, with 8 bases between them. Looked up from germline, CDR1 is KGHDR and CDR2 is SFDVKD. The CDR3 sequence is CATSAQFYNEQFF. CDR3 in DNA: TGTGCCACCAGTGCACAGTTTTACAATGAGCAGTTCTTC.

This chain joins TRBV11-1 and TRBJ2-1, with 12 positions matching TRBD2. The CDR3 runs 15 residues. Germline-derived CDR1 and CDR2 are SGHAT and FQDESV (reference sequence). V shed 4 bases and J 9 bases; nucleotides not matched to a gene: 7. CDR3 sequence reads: CASSSRLAGDSEQFF. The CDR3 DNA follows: TGTGCCAGCAGCTCAAGACTAGCGGGAGACAGTGAGCAGTTCTTC.

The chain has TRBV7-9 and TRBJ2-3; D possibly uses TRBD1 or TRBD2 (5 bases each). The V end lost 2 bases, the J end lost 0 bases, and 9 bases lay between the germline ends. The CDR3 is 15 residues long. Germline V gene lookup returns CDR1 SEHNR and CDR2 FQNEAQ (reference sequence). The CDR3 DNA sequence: TGTGCCAGCAGCTTAATGTGGGGGAGCACAGATACGCAGTATTTT. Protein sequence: CASSLMWGSTDTQYF. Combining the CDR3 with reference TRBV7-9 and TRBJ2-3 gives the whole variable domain DTGVSQNPRHKITKRGQNVTFRCDPISEHNRLYWYRQTLGQGPEFLTYFQNEAQLEKSRLLSDRFSAERPKGSFSTLEIQRTEQGDSAMYLCASSLMWGSTDTQYFGPGTRLTVL.

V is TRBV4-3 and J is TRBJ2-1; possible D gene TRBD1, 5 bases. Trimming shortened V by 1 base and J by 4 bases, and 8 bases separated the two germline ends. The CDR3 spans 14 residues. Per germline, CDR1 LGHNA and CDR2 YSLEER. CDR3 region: CASSQGQIYNEQFF. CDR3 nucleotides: TGCGCCAGCAGCCAAGGACAGATTTACAATGAGCAGTTCTTC.

The CDR3: CASSFEGGETEAFF. In DNA form, the CDR3 reads TGTGCCAGCAGTTTCGAGGGTGGGGAAACTGAAGCTTTCTTT. The rearrangement links TRBV12-3 or TRBV12-4 to TRBJ1-1; no clear D. The CDR3 runs to 14 residues. V was clipped by 3 bases and J by 5 bases, with 13 bases between them.

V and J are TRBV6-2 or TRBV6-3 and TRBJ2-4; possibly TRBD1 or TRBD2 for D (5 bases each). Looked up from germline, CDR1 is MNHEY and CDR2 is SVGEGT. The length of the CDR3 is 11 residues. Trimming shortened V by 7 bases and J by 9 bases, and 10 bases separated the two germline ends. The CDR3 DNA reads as TGTGCCAGCACTGGGACGGGCATTCAGTACTTC. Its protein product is CASTGTGIQYF.

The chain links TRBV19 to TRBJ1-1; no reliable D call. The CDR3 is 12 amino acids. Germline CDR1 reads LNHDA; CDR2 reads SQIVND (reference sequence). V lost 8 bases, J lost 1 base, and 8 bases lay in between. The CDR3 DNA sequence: TGTGCCAGTTCTTCAGGGAACACTGAAGCTTTCTTT. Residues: CASSSGNTEAFF.

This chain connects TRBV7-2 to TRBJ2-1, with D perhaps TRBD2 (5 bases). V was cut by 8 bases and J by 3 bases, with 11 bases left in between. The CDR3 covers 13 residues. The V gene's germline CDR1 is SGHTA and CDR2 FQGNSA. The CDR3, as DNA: TGTGCCAGCGGACCTCGGGGCTACAATGAGCAGTTCTTC. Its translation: CASGPRGYNEQFF.

CDR3 sequence (DNA): TGTGCCAGCTCACCACGGGGCCCCGGGCTGATCTACGAGCAGTACTTC. Amino acids: CASSPRGPGLIYEQYF. The chain carries TRBV18 and TRBJ2-7; possibly TRBD1 for D (5 bases). Germline CDR1 and CDR2: KGHSH and LQKENI. Deletions cut 1 base from V and 3 bases from J, with 16 bases between. The CDR3 has 16 amino acids. The complete variable domain, with remaining parts taken from reference TRBV18 and TRBJ2-7, reads NAGVMQNPRHLVRRRGQEARLRCSPMKGHSHVYWYRQLPEEGLKFMVYLQKENIIDESGMPKERFSAEFPKEGPSILRIQQVVRGDSAAYFCASSPRGPGLIYEQYFGPGTRLTVT.

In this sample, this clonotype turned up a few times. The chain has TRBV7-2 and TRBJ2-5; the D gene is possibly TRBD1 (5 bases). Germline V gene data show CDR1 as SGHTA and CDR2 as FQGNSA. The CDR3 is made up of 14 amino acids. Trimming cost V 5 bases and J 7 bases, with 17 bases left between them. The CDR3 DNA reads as TGTGCCAGCAGCCTGGACAAGGGGCTGGGGACCCAGTACTTC. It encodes CASSLDKGLGTQYF.

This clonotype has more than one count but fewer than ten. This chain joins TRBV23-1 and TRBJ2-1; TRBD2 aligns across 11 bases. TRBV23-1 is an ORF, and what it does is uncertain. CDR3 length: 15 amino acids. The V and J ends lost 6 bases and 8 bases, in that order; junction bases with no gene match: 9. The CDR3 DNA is TGCGCCAGCAGCCCTGAACTAGCGGGAGACCATGAGCAGTTCTTC. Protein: CASSPELAGDHEQFF.

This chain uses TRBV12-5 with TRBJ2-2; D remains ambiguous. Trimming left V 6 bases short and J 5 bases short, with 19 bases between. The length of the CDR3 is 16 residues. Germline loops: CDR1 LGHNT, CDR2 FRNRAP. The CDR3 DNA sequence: TGTGCTAGTGGCTTCGATAAGGCAGACGGGACCGGGGAGCTGTTTTTT. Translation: CASGFDKADGTGELFF.

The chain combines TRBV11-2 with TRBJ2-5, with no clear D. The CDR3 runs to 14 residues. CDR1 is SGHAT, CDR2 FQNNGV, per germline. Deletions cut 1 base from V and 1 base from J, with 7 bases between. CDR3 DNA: TGTGCCAGCAGCTTAGGTGTTAGCCAAGAGACCCAGTACTTC. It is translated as CASSLGVSQETQYF.

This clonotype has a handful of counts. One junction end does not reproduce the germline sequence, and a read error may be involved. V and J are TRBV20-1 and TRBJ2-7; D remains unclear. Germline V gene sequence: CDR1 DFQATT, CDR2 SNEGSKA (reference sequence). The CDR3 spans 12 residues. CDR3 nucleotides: TGCAGTGCTAGAGGCCCGATCTTGGACCTCCACTTC. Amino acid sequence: CSARGPILDLHF.

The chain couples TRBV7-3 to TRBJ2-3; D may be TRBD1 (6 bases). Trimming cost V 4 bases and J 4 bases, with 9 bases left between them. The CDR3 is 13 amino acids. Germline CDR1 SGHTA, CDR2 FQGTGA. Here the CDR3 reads CASSSAGADTQYF. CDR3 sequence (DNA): TGTGCCAGCAGCTCCGCAGGGGCAGATACGCAGTATTTT. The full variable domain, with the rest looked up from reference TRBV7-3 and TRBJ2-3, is GAGVSQTPSNKVTEKGKYVELRCDPISGHTALYWYRQSLGQGPEFLIYFQGTGAADDSGLPNDRFFAVRPEGSVSTLKIQRTERGDSAVYLCASSSAGADTQYFGPGTRLTVL.

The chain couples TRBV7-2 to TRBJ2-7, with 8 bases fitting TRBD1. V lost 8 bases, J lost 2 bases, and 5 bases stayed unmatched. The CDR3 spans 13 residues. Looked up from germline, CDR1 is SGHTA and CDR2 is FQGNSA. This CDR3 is CASQVTGAYEQYF. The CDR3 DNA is TGTGCCAGCCAAGTGACAGGGGCCTACGAGCAGTACTTC. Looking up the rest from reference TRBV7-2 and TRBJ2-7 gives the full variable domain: GAGVSQSPSNKVTEKGKDVELRCDPISGHTALYWYRQSLGQGLEFLIYFQGNSAPDKSGLPSDRFSAERTGGSVSTLTIQRTQQEDSAVYLCASQVTGAYEQYFGPGTRLTVT.

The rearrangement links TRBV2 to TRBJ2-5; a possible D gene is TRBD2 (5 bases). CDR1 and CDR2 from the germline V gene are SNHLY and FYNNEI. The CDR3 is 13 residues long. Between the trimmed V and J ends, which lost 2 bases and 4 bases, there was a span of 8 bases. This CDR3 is CASSERELETQYF. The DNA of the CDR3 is TGTGCCAGCAGTGAAAGGGAGTTAGAGACCCAGTACTTC. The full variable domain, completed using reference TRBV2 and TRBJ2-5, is EPEVTQTPSHQVTQMGQEVILRCVPISNHLYFYWYRQILGQKVEFLVSFYNNEISEKSEIFDDQFSVERPDGSNFTLKIRSTKLEDSAMYFCASSERELETQYFGPGTRLLVL.